This T cell receptor (beta chain) comes out of a study of blood T cell repertoires in COVID-19. Germline V gene sequence: CDR1 SEHNR, CDR2 FQNEAQ (reference sequence). This CDR3 has 13 amino acids. V lost 1 base to trimming and J lost 0 bases, with 4 bases between them. Sequencing was performed with immunoSEQ multiplex PCR; in TCRdb, only in-frame clones are kept and a portion is missing. The table records fewer than 400,000 clones, approximately 84% of them present only once. This clonotype originated in a man younger than 45 who had recovered from COVID-19. Sequences were obtained from PBMCs or T cells enriched from blood (not recorded which). This chain uses TRBV7-9 with TRBJ2-7; D is unclear. In nucleotides, the CDR3 is TGTGCCAGCAGCTTAGTGAGCTCCTACGAGCAGTACTTC. As protein: CASSLVSSYEQYF. Based on the CDR3 plus reference TRBV7-9 and TRBJ2-7, the full variable domain is DTGVSQNPRHKITKRGQNVTFRCDPISEHNRLYWYRQTLGQGPEFLTYFQNEAQLEKSRLLSDRFSAERPKGSFSTLEIQRTEQGDSAMYLCASSLVSSYEQYFGPGTRLTVT.